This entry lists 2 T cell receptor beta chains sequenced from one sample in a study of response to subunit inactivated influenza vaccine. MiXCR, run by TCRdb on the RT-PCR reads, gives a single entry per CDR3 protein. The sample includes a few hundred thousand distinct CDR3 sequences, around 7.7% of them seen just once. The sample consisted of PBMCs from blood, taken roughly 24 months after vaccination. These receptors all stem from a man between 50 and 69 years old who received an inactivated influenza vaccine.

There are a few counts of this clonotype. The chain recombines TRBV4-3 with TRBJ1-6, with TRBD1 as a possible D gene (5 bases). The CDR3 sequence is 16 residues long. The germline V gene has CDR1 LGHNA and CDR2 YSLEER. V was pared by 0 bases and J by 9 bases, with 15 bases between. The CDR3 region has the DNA TGCGCCAGCAGCCAAGATGTAGGGGACGATGGTTCACCCCTCCACTTT. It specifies CASSQDVGDDGSPLHF.

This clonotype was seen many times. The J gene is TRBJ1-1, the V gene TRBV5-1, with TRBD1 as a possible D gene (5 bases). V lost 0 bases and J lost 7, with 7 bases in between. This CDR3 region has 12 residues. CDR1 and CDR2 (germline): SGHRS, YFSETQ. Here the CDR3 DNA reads TGCGCCAGCAGCTTGGAGGGACTTGAAGCTTTCTTT. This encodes CASSLEGLEAFF.